A selection of T cell receptor beta chains follows, all from one sample in a study of blood T cell repertoires in COVID-19. The table came from immunoSEQ multiplex PCR; TCRdb's copy has only in-frame clones and leaves some out. Altogether roughly 200,000 clones are present, approximately 91% being singletons, with the ten largest covering around 6.6%. Sample: peripheral blood. The receptors originated from a middle-aged man with acute or convalescent COVID-19. Both conserved end residues are part of each CDR3. A D gene is named only where the DNA matches it firmly. Size tells how often a clone was seen (once, few, many) or the class of an expanded clone, and some rows leave it out.

size: .
D: TRBD2
V: TRBV10-2
J: TRBJ2-5
DNA: TGCGCCAGCAGCGGACTAGCGGGGGGAACCCAGTACTTC
CDR3: CASSGLAGGTQYF

size: .
D: TRBD1
V: TRBV4-2
J: TRBJ2-3
DNA: TGTGCCAGCAGCTCCCGGGACAGGGAGACAGATACGCAGTATTTT
CDR3: CASSSRDRETDTQYF

size: .
D: .
V: TRBV30
J: TRBJ2-3
DNA: TGTGCCTGGATGGGAGGGGGGGGCACAGATACGCAGTATTTT
CDR3: CAWMGGGGTDTQYF

size: .
D: .
V: TRBV6-2/TRBV6-3
J: TRBJ1-3
DNA: TGTGCCAGCAGTGACGGCGGGGGCTTGCCTGGAAACACCATATATTTT
CDR3: CASSDGGGLPGNTIYF

size: .
D: .
V: TRBV6-6
J: TRBJ1-4
DNA: TGTGCCAGCAGTTTTACAGGTCTGGGGGAAAAACTGTTTTTT
CDR3: CASSFTGLGEKLFF

size: .
D: .
V: TRBV7-6
J: TRBJ1-6
DNA: TGTGCCAGCAGCCCATCCCTAGCGGGGAGCTCCTATAATTCACCCCTCCACTTT
CDR3: CASSPSLAGSSYNSPLHF

size: .
D: .
V: TRBV4-1
J: TRBJ2-7
DNA: TGCGCCAGCAGCCAGGGGGGTACCTACGAGCAGTACTTC
CDR3: CASSQGGTYEQYF

size: once
D: TRBD1
V: TRBV6-5
J: TRBJ2-3
DNA: TGTGCCAGCAGTCTCCGGGACAGCTCCACAGATACGCAGTATTTT
CDR3: CASSLRDSSTDTQYF

size: .
D: .
V: TRBV6-2/TRBV6-3
J: TRBJ2-5
DNA: TGTGCCAGCAGTTTCCGAGAGACCCAGTACTTC
CDR3: CASSFRETQYF

size: .
D: TRBD1
V: TRBV30
J: TRBJ2-5
DNA: TGTGCCTGGAGTGTACTTCCCGACAGGGCAGAGACCCAGTACTTC
CDR3: CAWSVLPDRAETQYF

size: .
D: TRBD2
V: TRBV7-6
J: TRBJ2-3
DNA: TGTGCCAGCAGCTTGGAGCGGGGGGTGGGGACAGATACGCAGTATTTT
CDR3: CASSLERGVGTDTQYF

size: .
D: .
V: TRBV6-5
J: TRBJ1-1
DNA: TGTGCCAGCACCGAACGGTCGGGCACTGAAGCTTTCTTT
CDR3: CASTERSGTEAFF

size: .
D: .
V: TRBV7-9
J: TRBJ1-2
DNA: TGTGCCAGCAGCTTCCGTGACAGGAGCCTAGGCTACACCTTC
CDR3: CASSFRDRSLGYTF

size: once
D: .
V: TRBV10-3
J: TRBJ2-7
DNA: TGTGCCAGCGGGGACAGAAGGATCTACGAGCAGTACTTC
CDR3: CASGDRRIYEQYF

size: .
D: .
V: TRBV5-1
J: TRBJ2-2
DNA: TGCGCCAGCAGCGCGGACATAGCCTCTTCCACCGGGGAGCTGTTTTTT
CDR3: CASSADIASSTGELFF

size: .
D: TRBD2
V: TRBV19
J: TRBJ2-3
DNA: TGTGCCAGTAGTAAACCGAGCGGGGGGCTGGCAGATACGCAGTATTTT
CDR3: CASSKPSGGLADTQYF